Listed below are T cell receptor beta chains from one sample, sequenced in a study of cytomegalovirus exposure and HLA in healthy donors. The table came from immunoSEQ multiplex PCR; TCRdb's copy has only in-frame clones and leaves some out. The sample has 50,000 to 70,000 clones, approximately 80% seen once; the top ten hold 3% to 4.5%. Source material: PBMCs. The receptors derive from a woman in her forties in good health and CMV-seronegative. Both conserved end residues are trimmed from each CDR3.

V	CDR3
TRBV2	ASSEIVGTGAANYGYT
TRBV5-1	ASSSLPPGYEQY
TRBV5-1	ASSYSSGGLFDEQF
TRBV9	ASSLRTSPSPTVLT
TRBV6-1	ASSEAHTGGIYEQY
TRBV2	ASTTGTYGYT
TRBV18	ASSPGTGSQPQH
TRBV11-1	ASSLVAENTEAF
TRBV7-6	ASRTGTGGDEQF
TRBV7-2	ASSLDSQVLTNEKLF
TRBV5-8	ASSFQGAQGYT
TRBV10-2	ASSDSGVNTEAF
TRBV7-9	ASSETREYTGELF
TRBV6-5	ASSYSPGFYEQY
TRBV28	ASSLSTGYSDTQY
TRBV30	AWSSGTGREKLF
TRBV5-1	ASSLEGRRDTEAF
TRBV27	ASSLGIDRANEQF
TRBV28	ASSLYPARPREAGFQYWDEKLF
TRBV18	ASSPREGVEVYGYT
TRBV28	ASSFAGAGNTIY
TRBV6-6	ASSYLDRADTQY
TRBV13	ASSPGRNEQF
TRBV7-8	ASSSHSGGNAYEQY
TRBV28	ASSPPEGGRPQH
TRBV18	ASSRGTGYNQPQH
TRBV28	ASSLSNQAGWYGYT
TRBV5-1	ASSPGTTSVDTGELF
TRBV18	ASSPPGEETQY
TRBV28	ASSLMAGVNQPQH
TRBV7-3	ASSLYLPGGSGANVLT
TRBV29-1	SVAGTYEQY
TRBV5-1	ASTMTGLGIEAF
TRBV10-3	AISGLADNEQY
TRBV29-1	SVDVNGLTGVNYGYT
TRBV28	ASTPGTGDQPQH
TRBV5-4	ASSRGFDTGELF
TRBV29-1	SATTSGRAEVKNIQY
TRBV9	ASSVETGGYT
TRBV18	ASSASWTENTEAF
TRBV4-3	ASSQEPGDERDYTGELF
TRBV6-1	ASSVRLAGGGDTQY
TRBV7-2	ASYRDSYNEQF
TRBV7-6	ASSLASGRETQY
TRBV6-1	ASTGRGRYEQY
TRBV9	ASTKTHGRGTEAF
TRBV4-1	ASSQDPAGAYNEQF
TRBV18	ASSQQSTEAF
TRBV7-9	ASAGLNEQY
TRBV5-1	ASSLGRLGYGYT
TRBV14	ASSQDTDTGELF
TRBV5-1	ASSSTATNEKLF
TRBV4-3	ASSLGPSSYEQY
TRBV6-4	ASSDSGGTGFNEQF
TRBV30	AWSVMGDEQY